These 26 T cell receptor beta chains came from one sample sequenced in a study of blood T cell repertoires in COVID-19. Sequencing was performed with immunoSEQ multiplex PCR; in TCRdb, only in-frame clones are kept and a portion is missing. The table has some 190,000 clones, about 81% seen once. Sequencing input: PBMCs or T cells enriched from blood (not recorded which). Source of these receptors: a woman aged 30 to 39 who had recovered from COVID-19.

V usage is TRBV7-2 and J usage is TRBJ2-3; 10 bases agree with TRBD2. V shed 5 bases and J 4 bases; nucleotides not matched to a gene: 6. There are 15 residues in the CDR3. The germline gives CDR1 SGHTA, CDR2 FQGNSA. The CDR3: CASSQLAGRADTQYF. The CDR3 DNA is TGTGCCAGCAGCCAACTAGCGGGACGGGCAGATACGCAGTATTTT.

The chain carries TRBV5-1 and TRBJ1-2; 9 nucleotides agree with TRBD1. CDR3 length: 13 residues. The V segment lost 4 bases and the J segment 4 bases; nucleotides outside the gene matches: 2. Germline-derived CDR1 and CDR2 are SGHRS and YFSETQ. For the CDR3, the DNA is TGCGCCAGCAGCCGGGACAGGGTCTATGGCTACACCTTC. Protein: CASSRDRVYGYTF.

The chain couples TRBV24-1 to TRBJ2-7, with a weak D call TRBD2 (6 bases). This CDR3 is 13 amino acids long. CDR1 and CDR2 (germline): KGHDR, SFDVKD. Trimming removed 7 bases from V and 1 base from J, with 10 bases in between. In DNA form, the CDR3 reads TGTGCCACCAGGTCGAGCGGGTCCTACGAGCAGTACGTC. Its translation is CATRSSGSYEQYV.

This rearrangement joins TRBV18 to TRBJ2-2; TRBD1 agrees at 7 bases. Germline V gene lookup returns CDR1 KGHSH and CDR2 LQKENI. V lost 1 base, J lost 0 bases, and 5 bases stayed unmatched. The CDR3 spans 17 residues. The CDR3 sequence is CASSPRDRVSNTGELFF. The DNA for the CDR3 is TGTGCCAGCTCACCACGGGACAGAGTGTCGAACACCGGGGAGCTGTTTTTT.

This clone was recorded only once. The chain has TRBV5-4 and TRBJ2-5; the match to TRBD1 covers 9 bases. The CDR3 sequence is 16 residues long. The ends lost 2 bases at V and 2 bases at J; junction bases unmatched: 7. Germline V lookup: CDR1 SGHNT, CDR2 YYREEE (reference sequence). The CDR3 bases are TGTGCCAGCAGCTTCCGAGCCGGGACAGGGCAAGAGACCCAGTACTTC. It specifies CASSFRAGTGQETQYF. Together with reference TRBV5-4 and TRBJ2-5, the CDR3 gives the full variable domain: ETGVTQSPTHLIKTRGQQVTLRCSSQSGHNTVSWYQQALGQGPQFIFQYYREEENGRGNFPPRFSGLQFPNYSSELNVNALELDDSALYLCASSFRAGTGQETQYFGPGTRLLVL.

The CDR3 spells CASSIRGRAGELFF. The CDR3 DNA reads TGTGCCAGTAGTATTCGGGGAAGGGCCGGGGAGCTGTTTTTT. This chain connects TRBV19 to TRBJ2-2; possible D gene TRBD2, 5 bases. V was pared by 3 bases and J by 6 bases, with 11 bases between. The CDR3 totals 14 residues. CDR1 is LNHDA, CDR2 SQIVND, per germline (reference sequence).

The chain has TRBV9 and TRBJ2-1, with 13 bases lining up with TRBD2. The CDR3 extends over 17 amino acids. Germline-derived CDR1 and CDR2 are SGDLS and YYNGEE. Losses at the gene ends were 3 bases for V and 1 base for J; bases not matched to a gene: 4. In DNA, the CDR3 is TGTGCCAGCAGCGATCCGGGACTAGCGGGATCCTACAATGAGCAGTTCTTC. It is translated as CASSDPGLAGSYNEQFF.

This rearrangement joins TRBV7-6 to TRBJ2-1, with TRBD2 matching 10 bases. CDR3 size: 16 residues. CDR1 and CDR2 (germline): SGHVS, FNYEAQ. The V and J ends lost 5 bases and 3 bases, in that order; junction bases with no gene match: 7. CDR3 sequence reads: CASSQIAGGIYNEQFF. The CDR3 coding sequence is TGTGCCAGCAGCCAGATAGCGGGAGGAATCTACAATGAGCAGTTCTTC.

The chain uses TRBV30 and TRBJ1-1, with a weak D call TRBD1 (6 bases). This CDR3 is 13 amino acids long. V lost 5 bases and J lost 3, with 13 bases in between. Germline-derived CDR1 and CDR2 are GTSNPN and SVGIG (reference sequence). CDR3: CAWSGGLDTEAFF. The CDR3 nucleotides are TGTGCCTGGTCCGGGGGGCTAGACACTGAAGCTTTCTTT.

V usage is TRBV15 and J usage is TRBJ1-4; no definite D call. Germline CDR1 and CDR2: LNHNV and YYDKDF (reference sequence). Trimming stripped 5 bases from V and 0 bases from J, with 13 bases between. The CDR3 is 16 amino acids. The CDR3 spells CATSGPERATNEKLFF. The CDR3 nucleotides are TGTGCCACCAGCGGCCCCGAGCGCGCAACTAATGAAAAACTGTTTTTT.

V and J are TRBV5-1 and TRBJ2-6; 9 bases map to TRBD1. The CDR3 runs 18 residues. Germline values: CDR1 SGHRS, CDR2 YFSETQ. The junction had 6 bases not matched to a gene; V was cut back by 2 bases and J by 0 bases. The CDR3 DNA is TGCGCCAGCAGCTTAACCGGGACAGGGATCTCTGGGGCCAACGTCCTGACTTTC. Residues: CASSLTGTGISGANVLTF.

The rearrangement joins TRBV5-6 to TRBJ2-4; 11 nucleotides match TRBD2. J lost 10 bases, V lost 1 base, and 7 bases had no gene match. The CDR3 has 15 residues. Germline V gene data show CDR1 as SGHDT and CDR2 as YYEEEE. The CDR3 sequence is CASSLFSLAGGIQYF. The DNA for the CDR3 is TGTGCCAGCAGCTTGTTCAGTCTAGCGGGAGGTATTCAGTACTTC.

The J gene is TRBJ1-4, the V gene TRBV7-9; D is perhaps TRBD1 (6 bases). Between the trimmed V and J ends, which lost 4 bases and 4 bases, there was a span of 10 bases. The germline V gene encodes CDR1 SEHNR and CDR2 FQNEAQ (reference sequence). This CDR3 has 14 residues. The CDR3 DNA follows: TGTGCCAGCAGCTCGGACAGAGATAATGAAAAACTGTTTTTT. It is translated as CASSSDRDNEKLFF.

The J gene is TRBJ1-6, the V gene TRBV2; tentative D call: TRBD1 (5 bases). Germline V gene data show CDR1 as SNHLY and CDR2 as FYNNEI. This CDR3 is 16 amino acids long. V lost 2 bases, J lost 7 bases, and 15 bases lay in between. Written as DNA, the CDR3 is TGTGCCAGCAGTGAACTTACCCCGGGGGTCAATTCACCCCTCCACTTT. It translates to CASSELTPGVNSPLHF. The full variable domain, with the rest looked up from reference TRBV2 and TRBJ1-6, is EPEVTQTPSHQVTQMGQEVILRCVPISNHLYFYWYRQILGQKVEFLVSFYNNEISEKSEIFDDQFSVERPDGSNFTLKIRSTKLEDSAMYFCASSELTPGVNSPLHFGNGTRLTVT.

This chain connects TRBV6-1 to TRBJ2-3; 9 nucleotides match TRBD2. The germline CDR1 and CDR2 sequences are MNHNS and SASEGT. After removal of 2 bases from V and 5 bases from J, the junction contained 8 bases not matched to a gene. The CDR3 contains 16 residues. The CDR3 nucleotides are TGTGCCAGCAGTGAAATAGCGGGAGCGATCAGAGATACGCAGTATTTT. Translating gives CASSEIAGAIRDTQYF.

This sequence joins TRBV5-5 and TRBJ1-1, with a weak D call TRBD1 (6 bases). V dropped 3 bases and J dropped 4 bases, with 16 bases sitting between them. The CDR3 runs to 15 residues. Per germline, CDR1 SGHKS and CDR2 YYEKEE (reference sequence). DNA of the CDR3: TGTGCCAGCAGCTACTACAGGGTGGTTGGCACTGAAGCTTTCTTT. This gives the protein CASSYYRVVGTEAFF.

The CDR3 DNA reads as TGTGCCAGCAGCTTAGGAAATTCCCACCTCTGGGCCACTGAAGCTTTCTTT. Translated: CASSLGNSHLWATEAFF. This chain joins TRBV7-9 and TRBJ1-1; no clear D. There are 17 residues in the CDR3. Trimming stripped 1 base from V and 4 bases from J, with 19 bases between. The germline gives CDR1 SEHNR, CDR2 FQNEAQ (reference sequence).

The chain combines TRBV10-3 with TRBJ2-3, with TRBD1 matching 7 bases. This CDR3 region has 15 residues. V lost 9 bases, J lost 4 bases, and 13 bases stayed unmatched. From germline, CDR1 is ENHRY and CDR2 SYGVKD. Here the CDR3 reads CAIRPGQSLPDTQYF. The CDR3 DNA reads TGTGCCATTCGGCCGGGACAGTCCCTTCCAGATACGCAGTATTTT.

CDR3 DNA sequence: TGTGCCAGCAGTTACTCTGGCAGTCTGAACACTGAAGCTTTCTTT. This gives the protein CASSYSGSLNTEAFF. The chain uses TRBV6-5 and TRBJ1-1; D not certain. The CDR3 runs to 15 residues. Germline-derived CDR1 and CDR2 are MNHEY and SVGAGI. Between the trimmed V and J ends, which lost 0 bases and 0 bases, there was a span of 8 bases.

In nucleotides, the CDR3 is TGTGCCAGCCACCCGGGACTAGCGGGGGCGAACACCGGGGAGCTGTTTTTT. Encoded protein: CASHPGLAGANTGELFF. The chain links TRBV19 to TRBJ2-2; 14 nucleotides line up with TRBD2. V shed 9 bases and J 0 bases; nucleotides not matched to a gene: 6. Germline-derived CDR1 and CDR2 are LNHDA and SQIVND (reference sequence). This CDR3 comprises 17 residues.

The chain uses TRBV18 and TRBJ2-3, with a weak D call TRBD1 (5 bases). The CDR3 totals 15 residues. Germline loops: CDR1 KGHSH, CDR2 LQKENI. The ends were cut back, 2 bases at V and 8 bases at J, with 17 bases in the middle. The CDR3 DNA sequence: TGTGCCAGCTCACCAAGAGTCAGGACACCCGGTACGCAGTATTTT. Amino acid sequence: CASSPRVRTPGTQYF. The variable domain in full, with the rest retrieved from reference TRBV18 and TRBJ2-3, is NAGVMQNPRHLVRRRGQEARLRCSPMKGHSHVYWYRQLPEEGLKFMVYLQKENIIDESGMPKERFSAEFPKEGPSILRIQQVVRGDSAAYFCASSPRVRTPGTQYFGPGTRLTVL.

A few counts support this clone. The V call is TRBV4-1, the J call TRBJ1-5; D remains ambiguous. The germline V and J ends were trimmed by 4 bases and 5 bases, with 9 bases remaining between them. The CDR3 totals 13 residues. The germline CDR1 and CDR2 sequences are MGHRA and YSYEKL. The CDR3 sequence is CASSLTKDQPQHF. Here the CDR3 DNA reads TGCGCCAGCAGCCTGACAAAGGATCAGCCCCAGCATTTT.

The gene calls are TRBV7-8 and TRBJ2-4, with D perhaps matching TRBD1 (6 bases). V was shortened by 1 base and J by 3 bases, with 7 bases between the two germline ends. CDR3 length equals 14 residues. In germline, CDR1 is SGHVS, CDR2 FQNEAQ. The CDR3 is CASSLVQGKNIQYF. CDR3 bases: TGTGCCAGCAGCTTAGTACAGGGCAAAAACATTCAGTACTTC.

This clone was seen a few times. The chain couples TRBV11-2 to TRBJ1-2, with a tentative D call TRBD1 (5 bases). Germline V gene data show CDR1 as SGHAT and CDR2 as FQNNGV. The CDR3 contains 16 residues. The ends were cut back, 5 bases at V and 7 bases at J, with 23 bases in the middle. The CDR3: CASSVSNGQGYTGYTF. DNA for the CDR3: TGTGCCAGCAGCGTCTCGAATGGTCAGGGCTATACTGGCTACACCTTC. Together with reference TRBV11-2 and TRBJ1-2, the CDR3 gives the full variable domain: EAGVAQSPRYKIIEKRQSVAFWCNPISGHATLYWYQQILGQGPKLLIQFQNNGVVDDSQLPKDRFSAERLKGVDSTLKIQPAKLEDSAVYLCASSVSNGQGYTGYTFGSGTRLTVV.

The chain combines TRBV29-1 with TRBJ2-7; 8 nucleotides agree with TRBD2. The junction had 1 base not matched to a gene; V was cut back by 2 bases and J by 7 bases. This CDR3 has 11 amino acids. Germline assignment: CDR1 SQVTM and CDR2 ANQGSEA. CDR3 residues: CSVEIAGEQYV. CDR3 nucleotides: TGCAGCGTTGAAATAGCGGGGGAGCAGTACGTC.

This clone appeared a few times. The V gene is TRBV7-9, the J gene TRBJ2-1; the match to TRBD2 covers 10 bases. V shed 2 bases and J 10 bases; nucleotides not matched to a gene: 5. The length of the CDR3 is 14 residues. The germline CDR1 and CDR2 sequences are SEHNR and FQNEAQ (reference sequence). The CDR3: CASSLSASGGEQFF. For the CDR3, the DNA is TGTGCCAGCAGCTTATCCGCTAGCGGGGGCGAGCAGTTCTTC.